Listed below are T cell receptor beta chains from one sample, sequenced in a study of cytomegalovirus exposure and HLA in healthy donors. Method: immunoSEQ multiplex PCR; TCRdb's copy keeps in-frame clones and lacks some. The sample shows about 160,000 clones, approximately 80% of them seen only once. The sequencing sample was made of PBMCs. These TCRs come from a woman under 40 in good health and CMV-seropositive. Each CDR3 is given with its conserved first and last residue. Fields, in order: clone size, J gene, V gene, D gene, CDR3 DNA, CDR3 protein. The D gene is left open where the match is weak. Expanded clones get a size class; other rows say once, few or many, or leave the size out.

NA,TRBJ1-2,TRBV4-3,NA,TGCGCCAGCAGCCAAGATTGGGCAGGGTATGCCTATGGCTACACCTTC,CASSQDWAGYAYGYTF
once,TRBJ2-7,TRBV27,TRBD1,TGTGCCAGCAGTTTCGACAGGGCCTACGAGCAGTACTTC,CASSFDRAYEQYF
NA,TRBJ1-3,TRBV5-1,TRBD1,TGCGCCAGCAGCTTGGGGCCCGGGACAGCCACATCTGGAAACACCATATATTTT,CASSLGPGTATSGNTIYF
NA,TRBJ2-1,TRBV4-1,NA,TGCGCCAGCAGCCCTTACTCTTCCTACAATGAGCAGTTCTTC,CASSPYSSYNEQFF
NA,TRBJ1-2,TRBV19,NA,TGTGCCAGTAGTATTGCAGAGCGGAGCTACACCTTC,CASSIAERSYTF
few,TRBJ1-1,TRBV7-9,NA,TGTGCCAGCAGCTTACTAGGGGTAAAAGCTTTCTTT,CASSLLGVKAFF
NA,TRBJ2-3,TRBV6-1,NA,TGTGCCAGCAATCAGGTACAGGTGACAGATACGCAGTATTTT,CASNQVQVTDTQYF
once,TRBJ2-3,TRBV11-3,TRBD1,TGTGCCAGCAGCAGACGGACAGGGAGCACAGATACGCAGTATTTT,CASSRRTGSTDTQYF
NA,TRBJ1-2,TRBV2,TRBD1,TGTGCCAGCAGTGAGCTGGGACAGGGGTATGGCTACACCTTC,CASSELGQGYGYTF
NA,TRBJ2-1,TRBV10-3,NA,TGTGCCATCAGTGATTCACAGGGTGGTGGTAGCAATGAGCAGTTCTTC,CAISDSQGGGSNEQFF
NA,TRBJ1-3,TRBV29-1,TRBD1,TGCAGCGTTAGGACCGGGACAGGGCCTGGAAACACCATATATTTT,CSVRTGTGPGNTIYF
NA,TRBJ2-5,TRBV6-1,NA,TGTGCCAGCAGCTATACCCCGGGTACCCAAGAGACCCAGTACTTC,CASSYTPGTQETQYF
NA,TRBJ1-2,TRBV25-1,TRBD1,TGTGCCAGCAGCGAGGGACAGCCTGACTATGGCTACACCTTC,CASSEGQPDYGYTF
few,TRBJ1-3,TRBV19,TRBD1,TGTGCCAGTAGCCTTAGGACAGGGCTCTCTGGAAACACCATATATTTT,CASSLRTGLSGNTIYF
few,TRBJ2-5,TRBV4-3,TRBD2,TGCGCCAGCAGCCAAGATCTGGGCGGAGATCGGCTAGCGGGGGAACCGCAAGAGACCCAGTACTTC,CASSQDLGGDRLAGEPQETQYF
NA,TRBJ1-1,TRBV7-8,NA,TGTGCCAGCAGCTTAACAGTGATCGGCACTGAAGCTTTCTTT,CASSLTVIGTEAFF
NA,TRBJ1-5,TRBV5-1,TRBD1,TGCGCCAGCAGCGCCGCGTTTGGGCAGGGGGCTGGGGCCCAGCATTTT,CASSAAFGQGAGAQHF
NA,TRBJ1-5,TRBV5-5,TRBD1,TGTGCCAGCAGCTTTATCTCCGGGGACAGCGAGGTACAAAGGCCCCAGCATTTT,CASSFISGDSEVQRPQHF
NA,TRBJ2-1,TRBV11-2,NA,TGTGCCAGCAGCTACCAGACAGGCTCCTACAATGAGCAGTTCTTC,CASSYQTGSYNEQFF
NA,TRBJ1-6,TRBV13,TRBD1,TGTGCCAGCAGCTGGGACAGGGCGGGTAGGGCACCCCTCCACTTT,CASSWDRAGRAPLHF
NA,TRBJ2-2,TRBV5-1,NA,TGCGCCAGCAGTCCGCGGGCCAGGGGGGAGCTGTTTTTT,CASSPRARGELFF
NA,TRBJ1-5,TRBV10-3,TRBD1,TGTACCATCAGTTCCCTAGGACAGGGGGCTGATCAGCCCCAGCATTTT,CTISSLGQGADQPQHF
NA,TRBJ2-3,TRBV6-5,NA,TGTGCCAGCAGACCCCTAGCGATTGATACGCAGTATTTT,CASRPLAIDTQYF
NA,TRBJ1-2,TRBV5-6,NA,TGTGCCAGCAGCTTGGACAGTAACTATGGCTACACCTTC,CASSLDSNYGYTF
NA,TRBJ1-1,TRBV5-1,NA,TGCGCCAGCAGCTTCCATCCGTGGCCAGGGGCGAACACTGAAGCTTTCTTT,CASSFHPWPGANTEAFF
NA,TRBJ2-4,TRBV2,TRBD2,TGTGCCAGCCGTGGGACTAGCGGGGAGGACATTCAGTACTTC,CASRGTSGEDIQYF
NA,TRBJ2-5,TRBV7-8,TRBD2,TGTGCCAGCAACCGTGAACGACTAGCGAAGACCCAGTACTTC,CASNRERLAKTQYF
NA,TRBJ2-7,TRBV6-5,NA,TGTGCCAGCAGTTATCTAAGCGCGGGGAACTCCTACGAGCAGTACTTC,CASSYLSAGNSYEQYF
once,TRBJ1-2,TRBV29-1,TRBD1,TGCACCACCGACAGGGACCTTAATGGCTACACCTTC,CTTDRDLNGYTF
NA,TRBJ2-1,TRBV5-1,NA,TGCGCCAGTAATATCGAGACAGCGTCCATCACCAATGAGCAGTTCTTC,CASNIETASITNEQFF
NA,TRBJ1-4,TRBV29-1,NA,TGCAGCGCCGTTCAGGGGTTGGGGACTAATGAAAAACTGTTTTTT,CSAVQGLGTNEKLFF
NA,TRBJ2-7,TRBV9,TRBD2,TGTGCCAGCAGCTCACTCCCGGGGGGGCCCTACGAGCAGTACTTC,CASSSLPGGPYEQYF
NA,TRBJ1-1,TRBV7-3,TRBD1,TGTGCCAGCAGCTTAAATTCGGGTACAGGGGGCACTGAAGCTTTCTTT,CASSLNSGTGGTEAFF
NA,TRBJ1-1,TRBV7-9,NA,TGTGCCAGCAGCTCCCAGGGGAACACTGAAGCTTTCTTT,CASSSQGNTEAFF
NA,TRBJ1-4,TRBV7-2,NA,TGTGCCAGCAGCGGGCGCCCATTCGGCGAAAAACTGTTTTTT,CASSGRPFGEKLFF
NA,TRBJ2-2,TRBV6-1,NA,TGTGCCAGCACCACCCTAGTCGGGGAGCTGTTTTTT,CASTTLVGELFF
NA,TRBJ2-3,TRBV6-5,NA,TGTGCCAGCACCACAGGGTCTGCAGATACGCAGTATTTT,CASTTGSADTQYF
NA,TRBJ1-3,TRBV4-3,NA,TGCGCCAGCAGCCAGGCCCTTCATGATGCAAACACCATATATTTT,CASSQALHDANTIYF
NA,TRBJ2-5,TRBV5-8,TRBD1,TGTGCCAGCAGCTTGCCCAGGACAGGAGGAGAGACCCAGTACTTC,CASSLPRTGGETQYF
NA,TRBJ2-7,TRBV10-2,NA,TGCGCCAGCAGTGAGCCAGTCGGACAAGGGTACGAGCAGTACTTC,CASSEPVGQGYEQYF
NA,TRBJ2-7,TRBV27,TRBD1,TGTGCCAGCAGTTTATCCGGGACAGGGGGCAACGAGCAGTACTTC,CASSLSGTGGNEQYF
NA,TRBJ1-1,TRBV2,NA,TGTGCCAGCAGCCAACAGGGGAACACTGAAGCTTTCTTT,CASSQQGNTEAFF
NA,TRBJ2-6,TRBV19,NA,TGTGCCAGTAGTATTAGGAGTGGTCCGTCCTCTGGGGCCAACGTCCTGACTTTC,CASSIRSGPSSGANVLTF
NA,TRBJ1-5,TRBV6-1,NA,TGTGCCAGCAAAGCTCCGGGTCAGCCCCAGCATTTT,CASKAPGQPQHF
NA,TRBJ2-6,TRBV25-1,NA,TGTGCCAGCAGTGGGGGATGGGACACCGACTCTGGGGCCAACGTCCTGACTTTC,CASSGGWDTDSGANVLTF
NA,TRBJ2-7,TRBV5-6,NA,TGTGCCAGCAGCTTGAAAATCAGGCCTTTTGGGTACGAGCAGTACTTC,CASSLKIRPFGYEQYF
NA,TRBJ2-4,TRBV2,NA,TGTGCCAGCAACCTAGGGGGTTCGTTAGACATTCAGTACTTC,CASNLGGSLDIQYF